This T cell receptor beta chain was profiled in a study of CD8 T cells in ankylosing spondylitis. Study findings and constraints: Previous work reported some of these motif variants in the synovial fluid and blood of reactive arthritis. In peripheral blood, disease-linked CD8+ clones occurred at relatively low frequencies. One TCR beta motif, made up of roughly 8 highly homologous variants, appeared characteristic of ankylosing spondylitis blood.

By quantitative 5'-RACE with molecular barcodes, the TCR beta libraries were made. Using its own MiXCR run on the 5' RACE reads, TCRdb lists one record per CDR3 protein. The sample shows approximately 140,000 distinct CDR3 sequences, under 45% of them seen only once. Trimming took 8 bases from V and 2 from J; bases not matched to a gene: 10. The CDR3 totals 15 residues. From germline, CDR1 is MNHEY and CDR2 SVGEGT. In regard to this clonotype: Its antigen is not identified.

This chain uses TRBV6-2 or TRBV6-3 with TRBJ2-7; TRBD2 aligns across 9 bases. The sequenced sample was synovial fluid, either unsorted or a sorted T cell fraction (not recorded which). This receptor was taken from a male donor with ankylosing spondylitis. The CDR3 spells CASSASGVHAYEQYF. CDR3 coding DNA: TGTGCCAGCTCCGCTAGCGGGGTTCATGCCTACGAGCAGTACTTC.